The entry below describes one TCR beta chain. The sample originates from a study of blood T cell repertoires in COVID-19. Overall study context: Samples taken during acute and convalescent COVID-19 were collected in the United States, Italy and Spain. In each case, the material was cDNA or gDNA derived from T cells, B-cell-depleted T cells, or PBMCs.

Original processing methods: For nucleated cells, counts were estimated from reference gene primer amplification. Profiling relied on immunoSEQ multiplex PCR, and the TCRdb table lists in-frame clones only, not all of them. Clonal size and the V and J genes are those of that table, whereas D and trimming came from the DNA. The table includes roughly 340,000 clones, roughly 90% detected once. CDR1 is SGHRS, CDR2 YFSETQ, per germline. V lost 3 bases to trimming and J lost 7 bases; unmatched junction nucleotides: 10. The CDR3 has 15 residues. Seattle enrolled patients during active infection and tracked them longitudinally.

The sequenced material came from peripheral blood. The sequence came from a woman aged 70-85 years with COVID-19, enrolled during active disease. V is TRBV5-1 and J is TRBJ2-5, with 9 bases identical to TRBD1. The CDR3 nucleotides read TGCGCCAGCAGCTCCTCGACAGGGGGATATGTGACCCAGTACTTC. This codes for CASSSSTGGYVTQYF.